The 11 T cell receptor beta chains below were found in one sample sequenced in a study of PD-1 blockade in classical Hodgkin lymphoma (dated by TCRdb to the early 2020s). The time point tag for this specimen amounts to: cycle 4 day 1 (C4D1), after 6 weeks of nivolumab. Every trial patient had relapsed after autologous stem cell transplantation, and cohorts A, B and C differed in prior brentuximab vedotin exposure. The library was generated by the immunoSEQ multiplex PCR assay. Here the immuneACCESS table is served through TCRdb, limited to in-frame sequences with V and J called. Missing clones are a known gap in these copies; in checked studies unresolved V genes cover under half, and the rest lacks a known reason. The table for this sample lists tens of thousands of clones; about four fifths of them were counted only once. Under 20% of the sample comes from the top ten. The specimen comprised peripheral blood mononuclear cells (PBMCs), sampled before the fourth cycle of nivolumab. Every receptor here comes from a human donor with classical Hodgkin lymphoma.

J is TRBJ1-1 and V is TRBV21-1. TRBV21-1 is a recognized pseudogene. The CDR3 has 17 residues. Here the CDR3 DNA reads TGTGCCAGCAGCAAAAAGGAAGGGAGTTCTGAAGACACTGAAGCTTTCTTT. Translated, it gives CASSKKEGSSEDTEAFF.

V usage is TRBV4-1 and J usage is TRBJ2-3; D call uncertain. V was pared by 0 bases and J by 3 bases, with 4 bases between. The germline V gene encodes CDR1 MGHRA and CDR2 YSYEKL. CDR3 length equals 13 residues. The CDR3 spells CASSQDRTDTQYF. The CDR3 coding sequence is TGCGCCAGCAGCCAAGACAGGACAGATACGCAGTATTTT.

The chain has TRBV19 and TRBJ2-7, with a possible D match to TRBD1 (6 bases). CDR1 is LNHDA, CDR2 SQIVND, per germline (reference sequence). V gave up 1 base and J gave up 0 bases, with 10 bases separating them. This CDR3 has 15 residues. The CDR3 sequence: CASSIVGDTSYEQYF. DNA for the CDR3: TGTGCCAGTAGTATAGTGGGGGACACCTCCTACGAGCAGTACTTC.

This clone was detected a few times. CDR3 protein: CASSLGPGNGQPQHF. DNA of the CDR3: TGCGCCAGCAGCTTGGGGCCGGGAAACGGTCAGCCCCAGCATTTT. This chain connects TRBV5-1 to TRBJ1-5; D is unresolved. Per the germline V gene, CDR1 is SGHRS and CDR2 is YFSETQ. The CDR3 has 15 residues. Trimming cost V 0 bases and J 6 bases, with 13 bases left between them.

This clone was recorded a few times. V gene TRBV5-6 combines with J gene TRBJ2-7; maybe TRBD1 (6 bases). The CDR3 runs to 17 residues. Trimming took 4 bases from V and 1 from J, leaving 21 bases between them. Germline assignment: CDR1 SGHDT and CDR2 YYEEEE. CDR3: CASSRGQTRLSSYEQYF. The CDR3 DNA reads as TGTGCCAGCAGCAGAGGACAGACCCGTCTATCGTCCTACGAGCAGTACTTC.

J is TRBJ1-5 and V is TRBV19; D not certain. Germline CDR1 LNHDA, CDR2 SQIVND (reference sequence). The CDR3 consists of 15 residues. V was trimmed by 2 bases and J by 2 bases, leaving 10 bases between them. The CDR3 reads CASSITGSGNQPQHF. Written as DNA, the CDR3 is TGTGCCAGTAGTATAACGGGGTCGGGCAATCAGCCCCAGCATTTT.

The J gene is TRBJ2-7, the V gene TRBV6-5; D may correspond to TRBD1 or TRBD2 (5 bases each). Between the trimmed V and J ends, which lost 3 bases and 3 bases, there was a span of 9 bases. Germline CDR1 is MNHEY and CDR2 is SVGAGI. The CDR3 runs 13 residues. CDR3 loop: CASSYGDLYEQYF. The CDR3 DNA sequence: TGTGCCAGCAGTTATGGGGACCTCTACGAGCAGTACTTC.

J is TRBJ2-1 and V is TRBV2, with TRBD2 as a possible D gene (5 bases). The length of the CDR3 is 15 residues. Trimming took off 0 bases at V and 7 bases at J, with 13 bases between the two ends. Germline CDR1 reads SNHLY; CDR2 reads FYNNEI. The CDR3 DNA sequence: TGTGCCAGCAGTGAAGCTCGGGTCCCGGGAAATGAGCAGTTCTTC. Translation gives CASSEARVPGNEQFF.

The rearrangement uses TRBV6-1 and TRBJ2-5; no clear D gene. Trimming pared 6 bases from V and 0 bases from J, leaving 8 bases between. The CDR3 is 13 residues long. Germline CDR1 and CDR2: MNHNS and SASEGT. The CDR3 nucleotides are TGTGCCAGCAGACGGACGTACCAAGAGACCCAGTACTTC. Its translation: CASRRTYQETQYF.

This chain connects TRBV19 to TRBJ2-5; D is possibly TRBD1 or TRBD2 (6 bases each). V dropped 4 bases and J dropped 1 base, with 13 bases sitting between them. CDR3 length equals 15 residues. The germline V gene encodes CDR1 LNHDA and CDR2 SQIVND (reference sequence). The CDR3 DNA sequence: TGTGCCAGTAGTACCGGGACGGGGGCCCAAGAGACCCAGTACTTC. It is translated as CASSTGTGAQETQYF.

The chain employs TRBV28 and TRBJ2-7; tentatively, D is TRBD2 (6 bases). The V end was cut by 2 bases, the J end by 4 bases, with 6 bases between. Germline CDR1 MDHEN, CDR2 SYDVKM. The CDR3 has 12 residues. The CDR3 region has the DNA TGTGCCAGCAGTTTAGGGGGGTACGAGCAGTACTTC. This gives the protein CASSLGGYEQYF.